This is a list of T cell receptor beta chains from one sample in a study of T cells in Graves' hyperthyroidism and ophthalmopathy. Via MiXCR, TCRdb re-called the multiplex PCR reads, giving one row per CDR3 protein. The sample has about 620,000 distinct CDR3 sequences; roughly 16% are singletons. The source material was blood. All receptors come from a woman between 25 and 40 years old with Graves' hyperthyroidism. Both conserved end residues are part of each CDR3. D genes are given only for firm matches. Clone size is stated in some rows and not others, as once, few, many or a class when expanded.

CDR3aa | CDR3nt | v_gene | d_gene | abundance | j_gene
CASSAGNTIYF | TGCGCCAGCAGTGCCGGAAACACCATATATTTT | TRBV10-2 | . | once | TRBJ1-3
CASSLVGLAGATGELFF | TGTGCCAGCAGCTTAGTGGGACTAGCGGGAGCCACCGGGGAGCTGTTTTTT | TRBV7-2 | TRBD2 | . | TRBJ2-2
CAWSRWEGLDNEQFF | TGTGCCTGGAGCAGGTGGGAGGGCCTAGACAATGAGCAGTTCTTC | TRBV30 | TRBD2 | many | TRBJ2-1
CAISELSAGNQPQHF | TGTGCCATCAGTGAGCTATCGGCAGGAAATCAGCCCCAGCATTTT | TRBV10-3 | . | . | TRBJ1-5
CASSGQGPYEQYF | TGTGCCAGCAGCGGGCAGGGACCCTACGAGCAGTACTTC | TRBV6-1 | . | many | TRBJ2-7
CASGTGQYSGNTIYF | TGTGCCTCTGGAACCGGACAGTACTCTGGAAACACCATATATTTT | TRBV11-2 | . | . | TRBJ1-3
CASSFVGTGGANEQFF | TGTGCCAGCAGCTTCGTCGGGACAGGGGGCGCGAATGAGCAGTTCTTC | TRBV3-1 | TRBD1 | . | TRBJ2-1
CSVGTSGNEQYF | TGCAGCGTAGGGACTAGCGGGAACGAGCAGTACTTC | TRBV29-1 | TRBD2 | many | TRBJ2-7
CASSLSQAHNEQFF | TGCGCCAGCAGCTTGTCACAGGCCCACAATGAGCAGTTCTTC | TRBV5-1 | . | . | TRBJ2-1
CASSSDEDPYNEQFF | TGTGCCAGCAGCTCCGACGAGGATCCCTACAATGAGCAGTTCTTC | TRBV7-9 | . | . | TRBJ2-1
CASRGLPYEQYF | TGTGCCAGCAGGGGCTTACCCTACGAGCAGTACTTC | TRBV6-1 | . | . | TRBJ2-7
CASSGQGRSYEQYF | TGTGCCAGCAGCGGACAGGGTAGGTCCTACGAGCAGTACTTC | TRBV6-1 | TRBD1 | many | TRBJ2-7
CASRIDTGFSEQYF | TGTGCCAGCAGAATTGATACAGGGTTCTCCGAGCAGTACTTC | TRBV28 | . | many | TRBJ2-7
CATSPSPYNEQFF | TGTGCCACCAGTCCTAGCCCCTACAATGAGCAGTTCTTC | TRBV24-1 | . | . | TRBJ2-1
CASSSARYEQYF | TGTGCCAGCAGTTCAGCCAGATACGAGCAGTACTTC | TRBV12-3/TRBV12-4 | . | once | TRBJ2-7
CSVGEGSGANVLTF | TGCAGCGTTGGTGAGGGCTCCGGGGCCAACGTCCTGACTTTC | TRBV29-1 | . | few | TRBJ2-6
CASRGTGGKAGELFF | TGTGCCAGCAGAGGGACAGGGGGAAAGGCCGGGGAGCTGTTTTTT | TRBV2 | TRBD1 | many | TRBJ2-2
CASSLGTTHEQYF | TGTGCCAGCAGCTTAGGGACCACCCACGAGCAGTACTTC | TRBV7-9 | . | . | TRBJ2-7
CASSLIVAGGVRSTEAFF | TGTGCCAGCAGCTTAATTGTCGCAGGGGGCGTCAGGTCTACTGAAGCTTTCTTT | TRBV7-9 | TRBD1 | . | TRBJ1-1
CSVDYGGEQFF | TGCAGCGTTGATTACGGGGGTGAGCAGTTCTTC | TRBV29-1 | . | few | TRBJ2-1
CASSPQPLDYEQYF | TGTGCCAGCTCACCTCAACCACTAGACTACGAGCAGTACTTC | TRBV18 | . | few | TRBJ2-7
CASSVGDGYEQYF | TGTGCCAGCAGCGTGGGGGACGGCTACGAGCAGTACTTC | TRBV9 | . | few | TRBJ2-7
CATSDQRDRVQETQYF | TGTGCCACCAGTGATCAGAGGGACAGGGTCCAAGAGACCCAGTACTTC | TRBV24-1 | TRBD1 | . | TRBJ2-5
CATSDSRVGTYEQYF | TGTGCCACCAGTGATTCCAGGGTGGGGACCTACGAGCAGTACTTC | TRBV24-1 | . | . | TRBJ2-7
CASSQGDIVYEQYF | TGCGCCAGCAGCCAAGGGGACATCGTCTACGAGCAGTACTTC | TRBV4-1 | . | many | TRBJ2-7
CASRGDYTYEQYF | TGTGCCAGTAGGGGGGACTATACGTACGAGCAGTACTTC | TRBV2 | . | few | TRBJ2-7
CASSLTLVTDTQYF | TGTGCCAGCAGCTTAACGTTGGTCACAGATACGCAGTATTTT | TRBV7-3 | . | many | TRBJ2-3
CASSLNGEVETQYF | TGTGCCAGCAGCTTAAATGGGGAGGTAGAGACCCAGTACTTC | TRBV7-3 | . | few | TRBJ2-5
CASSPFGQGNTEAFF | TGTGCCAGCTCACCCTTCGGACAGGGGAACACTGAAGCTTTCTTT | TRBV18 | TRBD1 | many | TRBJ1-1
CASSDKVWGETQYF | TGTGCCAGCAGTGACAAGGTTTGGGGCGAGACCCAGTACTTC | TRBV2 | . | many | TRBJ2-5
CASSWDRARETQYF | TGTGCCAGCAGTTGGGACAGGGCACGGGAGACCCAGTACTTC | TRBV6-1 | TRBD1 | many | TRBJ2-5
CASRDRVGETQYF | TGTGCCAGCAGGGACAGGGTCGGGGAGACCCAGTACTTC | TRBV27 | TRBD1 | many | TRBJ2-5
CSARRPGTGADTQYF | TGCAGTGCTCGACGTCCCGGGACAGGGGCAGATACGCAGTATTTT | TRBV20-1 | TRBD1 | few | TRBJ2-3